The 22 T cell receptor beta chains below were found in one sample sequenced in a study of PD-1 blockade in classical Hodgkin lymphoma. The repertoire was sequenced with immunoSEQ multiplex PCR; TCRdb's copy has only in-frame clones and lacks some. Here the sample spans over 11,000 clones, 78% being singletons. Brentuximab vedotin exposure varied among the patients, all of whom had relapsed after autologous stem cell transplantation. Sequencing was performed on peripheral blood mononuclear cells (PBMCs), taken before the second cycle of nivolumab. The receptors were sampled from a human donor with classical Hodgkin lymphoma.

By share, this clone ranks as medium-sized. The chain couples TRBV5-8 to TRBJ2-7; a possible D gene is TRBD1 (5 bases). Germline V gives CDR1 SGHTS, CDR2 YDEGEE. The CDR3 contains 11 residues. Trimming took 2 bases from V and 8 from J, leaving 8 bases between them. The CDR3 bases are TGTGCCAGCAGCTTCGGACACAAGCAGTACTTC. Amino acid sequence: CASSFGHKQYF.

The CDR3 loop is CASCTSGVADTQYF. The CDR3 DNA reads as TGTGCCAGCTGTACTAGCGGGGTGGCAGATACGCAGTATTTT. The V call is TRBV28, the J call TRBJ2-3, with TRBD2 identical over 10 bases. Trimming cost V 8 bases and J 4 bases; bases outside gene matches: 6. CDR1 is MDHEN and CDR2 is SYDVKM in the germline V gene. CDR3 length: 14 residues.

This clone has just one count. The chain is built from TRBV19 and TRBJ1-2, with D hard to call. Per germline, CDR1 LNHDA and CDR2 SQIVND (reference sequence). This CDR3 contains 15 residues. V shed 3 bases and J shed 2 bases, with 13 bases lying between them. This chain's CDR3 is CASSMKVGQNYGYTF. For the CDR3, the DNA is TGTGCCAGTAGTATGAAAGTAGGGCAGAACTATGGCTACACCTTC.

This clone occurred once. The CDR3 DNA sequence: TGTGCCAGCAGCTTATACGGACCCCTGGGGAGTGAGCAGTTCTTC. Encoded protein: CASSLYGPLGSEQFF. The chain couples TRBV7-3 to TRBJ2-1; D is perhaps TRBD2 (5 bases). Germline loops: CDR1 SGHTA, CDR2 FQGTGA. Trimming stripped 2 bases from V and 9 bases from J, with 17 bases between. The CDR3 contains 15 residues.

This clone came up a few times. The CDR3 loop reads CSVGGFYGYTF. The CDR3 bases are TGCAGCGTTGGGGGTTTCTATGGCTACACCTTC. J is TRBJ1-2 and V is TRBV29-1; D call uncertain. Germline V lookup: CDR1 SQVTM, CDR2 ANQGSEA. CDR3 length equals 11 residues. Trimming cost V 4 bases and J 4 bases, with 7 bases left between them.

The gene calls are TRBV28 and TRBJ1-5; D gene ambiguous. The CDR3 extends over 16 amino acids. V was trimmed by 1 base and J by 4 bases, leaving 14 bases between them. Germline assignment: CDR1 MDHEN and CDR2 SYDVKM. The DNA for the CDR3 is TGTGCCAGCAGTTTATCGGTTGGACGGTCTAATCAGCCCCAGCATTTT. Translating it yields CASSLSVGRSNQPQHF.

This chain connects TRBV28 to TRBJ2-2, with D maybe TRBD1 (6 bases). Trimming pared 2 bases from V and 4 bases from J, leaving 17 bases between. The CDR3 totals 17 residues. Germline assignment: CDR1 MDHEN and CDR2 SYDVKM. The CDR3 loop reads CASSLRWSGRGTGELFF. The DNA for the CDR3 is TGTGCCAGCAGTTTAAGGTGGTCGGGCAGGGGCACCGGGGAGCTGTTTTTT.

The DNA for the CDR3 is TGCGCCAGCAGCTGGGGGGACAGATCGAACACCGGGGAGCTGTTTTTT. It translates to CASSWGDRSNTGELFF. The chain employs TRBV5-1 and TRBJ2-2, with D possibly TRBD1 on 7 matching bases. Germline CDR1 is SGHRS and CDR2 is YFSETQ. The CDR3 covers 16 residues. V dropped 3 bases and J dropped 0 bases, with 12 bases sitting between them.

The CDR3 nucleotides are TGTGCCAGCAGCTTAGAGGGACTAGCGGGGGTCTACGAGCAGTACTTC. Its translation is CASSLEGLAGVYEQYF. The chain couples TRBV7-8 to TRBJ2-7, with TRBD2 matching 14 bases. CDR3 length: 16 amino acids. Germline assignment: CDR1 SGHVS and CDR2 FQNEAQ. Trimming at V came to 1 base and at J to 3 bases, leaving 2 bases not matched to a gene.

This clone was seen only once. The CDR3 DNA follows: TGTGCCAGCAGCCTCTTAGGAGTTAATTCACCCCTCCACTTT. It translates to CASSLLGVNSPLHF. This chain joins TRBV6-5 and TRBJ1-6; unclear D gene. Trimming shortened V by 6 bases and J by 6 bases, and 12 bases separated the two germline ends. There are 14 residues in the CDR3. In germline, CDR1 is MNHEY, CDR2 SVGAGI.

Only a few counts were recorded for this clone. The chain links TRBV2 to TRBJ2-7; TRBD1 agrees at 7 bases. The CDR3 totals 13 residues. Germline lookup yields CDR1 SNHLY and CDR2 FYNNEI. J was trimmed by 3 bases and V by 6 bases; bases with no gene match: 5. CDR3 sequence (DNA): TGTGCCAGCAGATTGACAGGGATCTACGAGCAGTACTTC. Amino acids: CASRLTGIYEQYF.

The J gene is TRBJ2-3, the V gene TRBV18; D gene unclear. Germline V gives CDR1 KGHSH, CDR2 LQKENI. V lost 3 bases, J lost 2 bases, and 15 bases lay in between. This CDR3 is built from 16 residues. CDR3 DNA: TGTGCCAGCTCACCTCTCCCCACTACCTACACAGATACGCAGTATTTT. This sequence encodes CASSPLPTTYTDTQYF.

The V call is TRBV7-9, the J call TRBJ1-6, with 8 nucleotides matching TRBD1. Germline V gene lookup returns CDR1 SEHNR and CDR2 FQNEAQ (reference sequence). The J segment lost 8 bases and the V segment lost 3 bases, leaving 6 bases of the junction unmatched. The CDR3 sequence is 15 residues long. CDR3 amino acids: CASSFSDRVDSPLHF. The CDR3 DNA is TGTGCCAGCAGCTTCTCGGACAGGGTGGATTCACCCCTCCACTTT.

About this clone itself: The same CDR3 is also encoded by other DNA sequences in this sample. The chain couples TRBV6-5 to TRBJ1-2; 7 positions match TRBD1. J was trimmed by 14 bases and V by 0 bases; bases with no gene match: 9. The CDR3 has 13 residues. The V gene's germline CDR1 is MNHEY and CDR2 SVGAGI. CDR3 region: CASSYSSPGQRTF. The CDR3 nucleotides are TGTGCCAGCAGTTACTCGAGCCCGGGACAGAGAACCTTC.

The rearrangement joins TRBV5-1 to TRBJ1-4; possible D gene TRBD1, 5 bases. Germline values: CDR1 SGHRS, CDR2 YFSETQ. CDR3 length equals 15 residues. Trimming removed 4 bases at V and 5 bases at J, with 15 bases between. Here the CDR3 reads CASSGMGQPNEKLFF. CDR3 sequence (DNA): TGCGCCAGCAGCGGCATGGGGCAGCCGAATGAAAAACTGTTTTTT.

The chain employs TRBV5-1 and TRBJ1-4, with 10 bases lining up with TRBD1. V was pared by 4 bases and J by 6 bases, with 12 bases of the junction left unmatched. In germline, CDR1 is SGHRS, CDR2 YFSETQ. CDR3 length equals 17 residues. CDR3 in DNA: TGCGCCAGCAGCCGTGGACCGGACAGGGGGGGTGATGAAAAACTGTTTTTT. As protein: CASSRGPDRGGDEKLFF.

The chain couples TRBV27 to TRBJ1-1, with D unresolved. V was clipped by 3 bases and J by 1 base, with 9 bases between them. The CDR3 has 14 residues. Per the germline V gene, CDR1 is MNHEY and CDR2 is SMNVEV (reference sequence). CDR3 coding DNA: TGTGCCAGCAGTTTCTCACAGCGGAACACTGAAGCTTTCTTT. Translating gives CASSFSQRNTEAFF.

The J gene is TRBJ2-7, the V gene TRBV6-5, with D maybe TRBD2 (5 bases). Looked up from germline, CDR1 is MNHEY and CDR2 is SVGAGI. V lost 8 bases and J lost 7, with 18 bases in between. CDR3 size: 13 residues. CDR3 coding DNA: TGTGCCAGCGGTCAGACTCCCTCGGGGGAGCAGTACTTC. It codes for CASGQTPSGEQYF.

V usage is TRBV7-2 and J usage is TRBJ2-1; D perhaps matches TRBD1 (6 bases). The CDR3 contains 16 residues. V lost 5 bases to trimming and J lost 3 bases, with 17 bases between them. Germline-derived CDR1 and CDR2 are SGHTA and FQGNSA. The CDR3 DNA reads TGTGCCAGCAGCGCCTGGGGGCAGGGTGGCTACAATGAGCAGTTCTTC. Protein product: CASSAWGQGGYNEQFF.

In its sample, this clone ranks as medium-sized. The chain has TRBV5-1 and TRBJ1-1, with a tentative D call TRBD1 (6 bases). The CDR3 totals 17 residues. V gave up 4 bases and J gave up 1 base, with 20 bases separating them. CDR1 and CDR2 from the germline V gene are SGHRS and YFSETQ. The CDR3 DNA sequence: TGCGCCAGCAGCAACACAGGGCGCGGGGCGGCGAACACTGAAGCTTTCTTT. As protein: CASSNTGRGAANTEAFF.

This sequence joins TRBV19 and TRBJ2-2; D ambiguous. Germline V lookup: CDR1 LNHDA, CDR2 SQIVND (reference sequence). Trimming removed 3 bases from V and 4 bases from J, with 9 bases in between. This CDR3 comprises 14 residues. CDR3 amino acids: CASSIKAVTGELFF. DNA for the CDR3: TGTGCCAGTAGTATTAAAGCCGTCACCGGGGAGCTGTTTTTT.

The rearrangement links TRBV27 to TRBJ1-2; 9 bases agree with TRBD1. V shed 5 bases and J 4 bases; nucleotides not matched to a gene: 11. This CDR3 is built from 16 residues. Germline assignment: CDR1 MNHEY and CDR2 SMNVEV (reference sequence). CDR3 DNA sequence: TGTGCCAGCAGTCACACCCTCGGACAGGGGCCCTATGGCTACACCTTC. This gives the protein CASSHTLGQGPYGYTF.